Sequencing of this T cell receptor (beta chain) was carried out in a study of vaccination and CD4 T cells after COVID-19. This clonotype was counted once. Its antigen is not identified. The trim removed 5 bases at V and 2 bases at J, leaving 9 bases unmatched. The CDR3 sequence is 16 residues long. CDR1 is MDHEN and CDR2 is SYDVKM in the germline V gene. Treatment meaning: roughly 11-day PBMC culture with coronavirus spike peptide pools or control peptides (ViraFEST assay). ViraFEST used peptide pools to expand antigen-specific T cells before TCR sequencing. Sequenced with the Oncomine TCR Beta short-read assay was DNA taken from cultured CD4+ T cells. TCRdb analysed the PCR reads with MiXCR anew, one entry per CDR3 protein. Found here are 9,500 to 15,000 distinct CDR3 sequences, roughly 65% of them singletons; the top ten hold over 20%.

This receptor was obtained from a human donor who had recovered from COVID-19. The chain recombines TRBV28 with TRBJ1-3; 7 bases are a match to TRBD1. Sequencing was performed on CD4+ T cells from blood, cultured in vitro. The CDR3 loop reads CASSIQPQGAGNTIYF. The CDR3, as DNA: TGTGCCAGCAGTATCCAACCTCAGGGGGCTGGAAACACCATATATTTT.